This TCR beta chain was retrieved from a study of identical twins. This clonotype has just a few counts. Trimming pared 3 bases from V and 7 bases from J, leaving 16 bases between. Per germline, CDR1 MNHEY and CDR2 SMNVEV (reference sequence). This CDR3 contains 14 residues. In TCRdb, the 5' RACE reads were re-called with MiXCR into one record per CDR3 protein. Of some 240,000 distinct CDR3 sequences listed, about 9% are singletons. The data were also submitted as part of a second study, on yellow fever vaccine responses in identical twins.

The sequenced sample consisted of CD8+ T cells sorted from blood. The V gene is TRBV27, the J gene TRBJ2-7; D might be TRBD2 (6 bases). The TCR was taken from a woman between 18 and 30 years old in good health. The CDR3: CASSFAGPREEQYF. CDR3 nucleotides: TGTGCCAGCAGTTTCGCGGGTCCCCGGGAGGAGCAGTACTTC.